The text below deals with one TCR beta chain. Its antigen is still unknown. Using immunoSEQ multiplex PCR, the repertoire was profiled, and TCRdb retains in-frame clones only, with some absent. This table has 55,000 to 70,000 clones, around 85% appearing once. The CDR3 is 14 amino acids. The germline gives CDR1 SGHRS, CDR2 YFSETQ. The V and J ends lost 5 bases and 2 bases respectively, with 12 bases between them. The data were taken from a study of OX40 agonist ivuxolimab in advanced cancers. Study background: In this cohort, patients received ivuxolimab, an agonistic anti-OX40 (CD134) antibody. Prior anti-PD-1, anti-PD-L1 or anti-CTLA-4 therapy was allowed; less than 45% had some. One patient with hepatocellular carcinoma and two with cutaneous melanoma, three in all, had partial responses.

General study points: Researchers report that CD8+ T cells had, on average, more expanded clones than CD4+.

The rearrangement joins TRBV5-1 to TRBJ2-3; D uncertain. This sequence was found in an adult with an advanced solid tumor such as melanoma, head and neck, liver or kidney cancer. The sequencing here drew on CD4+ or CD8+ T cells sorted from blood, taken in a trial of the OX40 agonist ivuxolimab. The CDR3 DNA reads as TGCGCCAGCAGATCCGGGCTTGACACAGATACGCAGTATTTT. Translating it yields CASRSGLDTDTQYF.